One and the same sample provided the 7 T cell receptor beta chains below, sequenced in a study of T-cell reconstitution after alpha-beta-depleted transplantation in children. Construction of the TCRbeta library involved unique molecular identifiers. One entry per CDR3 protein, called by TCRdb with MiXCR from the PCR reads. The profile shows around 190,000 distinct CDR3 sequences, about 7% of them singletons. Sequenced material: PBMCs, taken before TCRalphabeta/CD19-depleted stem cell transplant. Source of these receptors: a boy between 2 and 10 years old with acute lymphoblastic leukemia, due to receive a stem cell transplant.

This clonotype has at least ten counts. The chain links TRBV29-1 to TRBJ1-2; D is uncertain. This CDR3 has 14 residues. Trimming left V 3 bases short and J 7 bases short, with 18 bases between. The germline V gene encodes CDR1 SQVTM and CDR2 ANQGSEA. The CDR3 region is CSVDLLIGMTGYTF. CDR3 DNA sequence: TGCAGCGTTGATCTTTTAATAGGGATGACTGGCTACACCTTC.

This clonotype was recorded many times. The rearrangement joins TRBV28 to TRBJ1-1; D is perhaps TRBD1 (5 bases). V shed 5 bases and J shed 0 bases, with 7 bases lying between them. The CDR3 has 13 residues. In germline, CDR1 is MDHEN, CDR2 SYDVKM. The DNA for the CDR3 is TGTGCCAGCAGTCCAGGGTTGAACACTGAAGCTTTCTTT. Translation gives CASSPGLNTEAFF. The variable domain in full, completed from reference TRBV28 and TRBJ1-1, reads DVKVTQSSRYLVKRTGEKVFLECVQDMDHENMFWYRQDPGLGLRLIYFSYDVKMKEKGDIPEGYSVSREKKERFSLILESASTNQTSMYLCASSPGLNTEAFFGQGTRLTVV.

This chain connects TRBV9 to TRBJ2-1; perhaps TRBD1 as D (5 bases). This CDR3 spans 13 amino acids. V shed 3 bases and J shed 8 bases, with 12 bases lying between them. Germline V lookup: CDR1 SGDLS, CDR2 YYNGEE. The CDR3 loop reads CASSGAQGDEQFF. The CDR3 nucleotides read TGTGCCAGCAGCGGAGCCCAGGGCGATGAGCAGTTCTTC.

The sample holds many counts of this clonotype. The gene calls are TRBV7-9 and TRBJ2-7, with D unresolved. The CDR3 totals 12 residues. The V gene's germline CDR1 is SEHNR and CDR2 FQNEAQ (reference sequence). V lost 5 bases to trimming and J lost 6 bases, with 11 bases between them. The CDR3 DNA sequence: TGTGCCAGCAGCCCCTCGGACGGCGAGCAGTACTTC. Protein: CASSPSDGEQYF.

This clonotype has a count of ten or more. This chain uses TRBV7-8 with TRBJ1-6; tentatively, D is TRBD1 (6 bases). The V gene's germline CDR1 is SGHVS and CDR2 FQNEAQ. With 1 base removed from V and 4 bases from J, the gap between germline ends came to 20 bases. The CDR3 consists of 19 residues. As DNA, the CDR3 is TGTGCCAGCAGCTTAGATACAGGGCGGTCTATAGGGTATAATTCACCCCTCCACTTT. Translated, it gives CASSLDTGRSIGYNSPLHF.

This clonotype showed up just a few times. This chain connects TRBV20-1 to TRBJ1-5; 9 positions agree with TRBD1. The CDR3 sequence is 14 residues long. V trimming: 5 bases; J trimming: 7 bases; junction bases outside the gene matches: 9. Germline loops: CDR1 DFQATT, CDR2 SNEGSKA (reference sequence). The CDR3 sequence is CSAGAGQGIQPQHF. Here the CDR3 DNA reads TGCAGTGCTGGGGCGGGACAGGGTATACAGCCCCAGCATTTT.

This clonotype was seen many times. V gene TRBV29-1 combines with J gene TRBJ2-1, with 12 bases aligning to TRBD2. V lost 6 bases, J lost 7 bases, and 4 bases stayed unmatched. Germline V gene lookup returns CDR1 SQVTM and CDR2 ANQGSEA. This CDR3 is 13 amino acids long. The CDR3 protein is CSVPSGGANEQFF. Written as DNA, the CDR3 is TGCAGCGTCCCTAGCGGGGGGGCGAATGAGCAGTTCTTC.